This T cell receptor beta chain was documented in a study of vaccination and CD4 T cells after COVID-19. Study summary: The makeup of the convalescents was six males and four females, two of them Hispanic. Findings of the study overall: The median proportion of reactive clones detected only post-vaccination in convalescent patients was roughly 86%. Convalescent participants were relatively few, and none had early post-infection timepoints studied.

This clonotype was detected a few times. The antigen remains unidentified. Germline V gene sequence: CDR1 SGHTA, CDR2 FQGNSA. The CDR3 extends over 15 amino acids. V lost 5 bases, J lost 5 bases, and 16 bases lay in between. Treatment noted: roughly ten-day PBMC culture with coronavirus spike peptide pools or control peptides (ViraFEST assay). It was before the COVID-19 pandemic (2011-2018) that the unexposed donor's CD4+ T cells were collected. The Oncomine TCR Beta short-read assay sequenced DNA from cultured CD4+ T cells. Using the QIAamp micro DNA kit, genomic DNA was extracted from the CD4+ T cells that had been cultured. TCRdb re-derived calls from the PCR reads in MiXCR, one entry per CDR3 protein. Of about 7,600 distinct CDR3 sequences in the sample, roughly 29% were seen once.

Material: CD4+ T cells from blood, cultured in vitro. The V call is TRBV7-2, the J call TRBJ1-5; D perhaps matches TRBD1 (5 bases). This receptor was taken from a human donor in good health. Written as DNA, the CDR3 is TGTGCCAGCAGCGAGGGTTGGACACTCTATCAGCCCCAGCATTTT. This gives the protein CASSEGWTLYQPQHF.